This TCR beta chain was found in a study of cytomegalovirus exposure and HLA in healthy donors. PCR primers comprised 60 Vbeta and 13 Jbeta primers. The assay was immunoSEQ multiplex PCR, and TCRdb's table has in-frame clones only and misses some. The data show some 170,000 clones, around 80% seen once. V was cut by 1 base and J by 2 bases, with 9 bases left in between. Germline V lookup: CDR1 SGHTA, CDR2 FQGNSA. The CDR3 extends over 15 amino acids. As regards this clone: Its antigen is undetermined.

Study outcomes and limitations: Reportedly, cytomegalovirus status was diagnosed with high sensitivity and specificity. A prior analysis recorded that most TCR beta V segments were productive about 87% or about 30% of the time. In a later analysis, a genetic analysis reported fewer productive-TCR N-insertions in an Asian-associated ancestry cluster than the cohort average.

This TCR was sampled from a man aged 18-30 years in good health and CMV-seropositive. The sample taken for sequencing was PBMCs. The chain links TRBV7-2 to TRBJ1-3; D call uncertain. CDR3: CASSLGSGTGNTIYF. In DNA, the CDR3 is TGTGCCAGCAGCTTAGGTAGCGGGACTGGAAACACCATATATTTT.